This T cell receptor beta chain was sequenced for a study of shared clonotypes between healthy human individuals. Whole-study results and caveats: Lower generation probabilities were found for non-shared clonotypes than for those shared by all four donors.

The CDR3 extends over 16 amino acids. V lost 2 bases to trimming and J lost 0 bases; unmatched junction nucleotides: 3. Germline V lookup: CDR1 KGHSH, CDR2 LQKENI. In its sample, this clone was seen a few times. Its cognate antigen is unknown. An assay was performed, and its level was deep. Only in-frame clones appear in the TCRdb table, and some are missing; sequencing was by immunoSEQ multiplex PCR. The table includes about a million clones, roughly 80% detected once. The sample was memory CD4+ T cells from PBMCs. As to subset: CD45RA-negative fraction. The rearrangement uses TRBV18 and TRBJ2-4, with 8 bases aligning to TRBD1. The TCR sequence derives from a man between 18 and 35 years old in good health. Some clones in this sample may be carry-over from other donors' samples. In DNA form, the CDR3 reads TGTGCCAGCTCACCAGACAGGGGTCTAGCCAAAAACATTCAGTACTTC. Amino acids: CASSPDRGLAKNIQYF.